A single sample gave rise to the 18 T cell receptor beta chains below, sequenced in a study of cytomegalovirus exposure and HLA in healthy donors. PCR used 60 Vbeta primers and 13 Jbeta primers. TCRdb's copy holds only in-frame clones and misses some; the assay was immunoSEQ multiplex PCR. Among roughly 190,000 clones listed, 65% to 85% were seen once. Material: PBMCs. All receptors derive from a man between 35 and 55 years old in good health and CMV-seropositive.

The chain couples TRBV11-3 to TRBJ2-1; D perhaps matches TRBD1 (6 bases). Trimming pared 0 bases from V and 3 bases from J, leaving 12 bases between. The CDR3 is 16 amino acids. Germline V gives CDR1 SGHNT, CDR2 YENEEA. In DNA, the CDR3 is TGTGCCAGCAGCTTAGATTCCAGGGGAAACTACAATGAGCAGTTCTTC. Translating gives CASSLDSRGNYNEQFF. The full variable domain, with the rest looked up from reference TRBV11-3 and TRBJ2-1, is EAGVVQSPRYKIIEKKQPVAFWCNPISGHNTLYWYLQNLGQGPELLIRYENEEAVDDSQLPKDRFSAERLKGVDSTLKIQPAELGDSAVYLCASSLDSRGNYNEQFFGPGTRLTVL.

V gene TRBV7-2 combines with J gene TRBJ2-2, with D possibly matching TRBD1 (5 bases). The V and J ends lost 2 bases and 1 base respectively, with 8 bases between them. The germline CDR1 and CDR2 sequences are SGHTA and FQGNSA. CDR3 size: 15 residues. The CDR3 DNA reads TGTGCCAGCAGCTTAACAGGAATGAACACCGGGGAGCTGTTTTTT. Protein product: CASSLTGMNTGELFF.

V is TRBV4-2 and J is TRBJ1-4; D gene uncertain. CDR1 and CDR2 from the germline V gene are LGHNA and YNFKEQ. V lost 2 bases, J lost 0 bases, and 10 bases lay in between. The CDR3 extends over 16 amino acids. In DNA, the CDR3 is TGTGCCAGCAGCCAACGGGAGAGAGCAACTAATGAAAAACTGTTTTTT. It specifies CASSQRERATNEKLFF.

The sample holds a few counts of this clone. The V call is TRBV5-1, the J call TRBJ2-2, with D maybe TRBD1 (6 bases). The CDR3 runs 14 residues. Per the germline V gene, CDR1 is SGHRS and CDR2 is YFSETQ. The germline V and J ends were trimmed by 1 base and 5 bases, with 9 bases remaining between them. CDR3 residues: CASSLPTGTGELFF. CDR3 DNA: TGCGCCAGCAGCTTGCCAACAGGGACCGGGGAGCTGTTTTTT.

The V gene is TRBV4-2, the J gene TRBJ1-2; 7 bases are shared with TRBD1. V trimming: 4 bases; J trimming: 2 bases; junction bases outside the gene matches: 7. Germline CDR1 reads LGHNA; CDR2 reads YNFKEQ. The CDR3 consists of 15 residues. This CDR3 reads CASSLDRAQNYGYTF. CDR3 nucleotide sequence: TGTGCCAGCAGCCTAGACAGGGCCCAGAACTATGGCTACACCTTC.

In DNA form, the CDR3 reads TGCGCCAGCAGCTCGTCCGTAGACAGTAGAATTGAGGGCTACACCTTC. Protein: CASSSSVDSRIEGYTF. This chain connects TRBV5-1 to TRBJ1-2; maybe TRBD1 (5 bases). Germline CDR1 SGHRS, CDR2 YFSETQ. This CDR3 contains 16 residues. Trimming shortened V by 3 bases and J by 8 bases, and 23 bases separated the two germline ends.

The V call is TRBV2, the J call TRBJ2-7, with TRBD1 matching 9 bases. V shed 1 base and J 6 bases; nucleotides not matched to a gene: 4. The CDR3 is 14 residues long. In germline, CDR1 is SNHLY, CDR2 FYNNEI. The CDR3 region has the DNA TGTGCCAGCAGTGAAGGGGGACAGGGAGGCGAGCAGTACTTC. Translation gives CASSEGGQGGEQYF.

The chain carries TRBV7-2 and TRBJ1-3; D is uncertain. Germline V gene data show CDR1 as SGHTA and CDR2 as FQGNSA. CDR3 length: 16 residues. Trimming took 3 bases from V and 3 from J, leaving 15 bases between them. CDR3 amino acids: CASSFEIRGSGNTIYF. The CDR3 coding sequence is TGTGCCAGCAGCTTTGAGATCCGGGGTAGTGGAAACACCATATATTTT.

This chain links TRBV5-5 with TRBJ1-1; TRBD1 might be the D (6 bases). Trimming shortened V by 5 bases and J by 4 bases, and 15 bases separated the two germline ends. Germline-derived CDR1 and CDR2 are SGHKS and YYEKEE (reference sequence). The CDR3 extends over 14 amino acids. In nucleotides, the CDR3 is TGTGCCAGCAGACCCGACAGGCGACTCACTGAAGCTTTCTTT. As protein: CASRPDRRLTEAFF.

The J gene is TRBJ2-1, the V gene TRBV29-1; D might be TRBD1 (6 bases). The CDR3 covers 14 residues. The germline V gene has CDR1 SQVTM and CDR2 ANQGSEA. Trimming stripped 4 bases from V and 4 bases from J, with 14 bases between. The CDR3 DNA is TGCAGCGTTGTGTCCCACACAGGGTACAATGAGCAGTTCTTC. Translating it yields CSVVSHTGYNEQFF.

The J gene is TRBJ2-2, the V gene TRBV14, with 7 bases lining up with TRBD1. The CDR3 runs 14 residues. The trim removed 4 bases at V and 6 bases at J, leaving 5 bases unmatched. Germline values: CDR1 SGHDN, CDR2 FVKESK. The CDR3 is CASSRQGSAGELFF. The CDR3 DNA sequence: TGTGCCAGCAGCCGACAGGGATCGGCCGGGGAGCTGTTTTTT.

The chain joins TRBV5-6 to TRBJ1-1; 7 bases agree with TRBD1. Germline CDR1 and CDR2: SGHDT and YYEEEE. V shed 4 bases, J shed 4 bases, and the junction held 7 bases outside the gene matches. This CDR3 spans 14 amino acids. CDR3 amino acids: CASSKLTGITEAFF. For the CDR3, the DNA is TGTGCCAGCAGCAAATTGACAGGGATCACTGAAGCTTTCTTT.

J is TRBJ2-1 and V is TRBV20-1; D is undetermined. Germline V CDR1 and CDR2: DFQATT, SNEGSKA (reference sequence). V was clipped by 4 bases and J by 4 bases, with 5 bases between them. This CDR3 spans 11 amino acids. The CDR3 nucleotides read TGCAGTGCTACCTATTACAATGAGCAGTTCTTC. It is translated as CSATYYNEQFF.

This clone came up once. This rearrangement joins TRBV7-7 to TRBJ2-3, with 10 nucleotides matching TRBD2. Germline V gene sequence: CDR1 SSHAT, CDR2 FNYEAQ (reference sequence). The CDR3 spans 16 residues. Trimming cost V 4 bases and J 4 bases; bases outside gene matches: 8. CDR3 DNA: TGTGCCAGCAGCTCAACAGCGGGAGGGGAGCCAGATACGCAGTATTTT. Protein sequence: CASSSTAGGEPDTQYF.

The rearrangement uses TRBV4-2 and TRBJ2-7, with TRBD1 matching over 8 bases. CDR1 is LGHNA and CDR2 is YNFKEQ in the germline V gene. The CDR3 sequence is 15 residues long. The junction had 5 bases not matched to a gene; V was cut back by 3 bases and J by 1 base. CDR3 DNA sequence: TGTGCCAGCAGCCAGACAGGGGAGCCATCCTACGAGCAGTACTTC. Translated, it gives CASSQTGEPSYEQYF.

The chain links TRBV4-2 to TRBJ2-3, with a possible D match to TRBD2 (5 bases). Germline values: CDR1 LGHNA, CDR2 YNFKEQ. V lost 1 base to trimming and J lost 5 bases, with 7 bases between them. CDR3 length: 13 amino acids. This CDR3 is CASSQGLKDTQYF. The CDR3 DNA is TGTGCCAGCAGCCAAGGACTAAAAGATACGCAGTATTTT.

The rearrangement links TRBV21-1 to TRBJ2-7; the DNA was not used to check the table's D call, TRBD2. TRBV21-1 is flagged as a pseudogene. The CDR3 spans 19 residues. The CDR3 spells CASSKGGLSIAGGPGEQYF. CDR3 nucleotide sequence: TGTGCCAGCAGCAAAGGTGGCCTAAGCATAGCGGGAGGGCCTGGCGAGCAGTACTTC.

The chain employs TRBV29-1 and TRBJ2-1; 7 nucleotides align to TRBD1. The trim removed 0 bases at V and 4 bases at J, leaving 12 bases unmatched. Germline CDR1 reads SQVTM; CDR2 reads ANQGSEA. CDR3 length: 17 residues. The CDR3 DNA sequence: TGCAGCGTTGAAGATCCGGGACAGAACACCAGGTACAATGAGCAGTTCTTC. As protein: CSVEDPGQNTRYNEQFF.